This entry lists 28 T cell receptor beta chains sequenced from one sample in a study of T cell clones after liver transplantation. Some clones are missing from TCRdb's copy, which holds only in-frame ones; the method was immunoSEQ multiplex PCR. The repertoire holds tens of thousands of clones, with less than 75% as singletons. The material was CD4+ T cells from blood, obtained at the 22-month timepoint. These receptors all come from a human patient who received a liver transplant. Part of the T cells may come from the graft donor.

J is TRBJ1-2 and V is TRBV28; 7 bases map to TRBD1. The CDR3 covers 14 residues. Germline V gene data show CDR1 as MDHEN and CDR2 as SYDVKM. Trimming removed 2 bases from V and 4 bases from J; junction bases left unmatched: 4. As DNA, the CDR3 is TGTGCCAGCAGTTTAGAGGACAGGAGCTATGGCTACACCTTC. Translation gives CASSLEDRSYGYTF.

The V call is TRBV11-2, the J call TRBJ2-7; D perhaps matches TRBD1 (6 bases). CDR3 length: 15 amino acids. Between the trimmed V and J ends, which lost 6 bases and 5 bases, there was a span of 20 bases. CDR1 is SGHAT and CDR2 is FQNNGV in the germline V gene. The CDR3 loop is CASSSLKGRDNEQYF. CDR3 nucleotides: TGTGCCAGCAGTTCTCTTAAAGGCAGGGACAACGAGCAGTACTTC.

The CDR3 DNA sequence: TGTGCCAGCAGCCAATATACAGGGGGCCAAAGGAAACTGGATACGCAGTATTTT. It encodes CASSQYTGGQRKLDTQYF. The chain links TRBV4-2 to TRBJ2-3; 9 bases are shared with TRBD1. The trim removed 2 bases at V and 6 bases at J, leaving 15 bases unmatched. This CDR3 region has 18 residues. Germline V gives CDR1 LGHNA, CDR2 YNFKEQ.

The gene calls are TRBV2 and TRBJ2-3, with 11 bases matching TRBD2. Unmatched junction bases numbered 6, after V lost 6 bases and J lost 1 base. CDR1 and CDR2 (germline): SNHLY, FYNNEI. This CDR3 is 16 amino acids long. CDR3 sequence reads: CASRNSGGAGTDTQYF. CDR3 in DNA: TGTGCCAGCAGGAATAGCGGGGGGGCCGGCACAGATACGCAGTATTTT.

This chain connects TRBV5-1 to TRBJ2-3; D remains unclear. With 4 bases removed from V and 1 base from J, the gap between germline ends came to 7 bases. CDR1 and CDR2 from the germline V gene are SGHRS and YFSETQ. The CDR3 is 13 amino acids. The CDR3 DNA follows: TGCGCCAGCAGCCCGCCCGGCACAGATACGCAGTATTTT. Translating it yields CASSPPGTDTQYF.

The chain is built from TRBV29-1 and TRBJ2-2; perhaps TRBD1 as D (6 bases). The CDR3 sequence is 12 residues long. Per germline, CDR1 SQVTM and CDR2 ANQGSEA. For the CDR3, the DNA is TGCAGTTACAGGGCGGACACCGGGGAGCTGTTTTTT. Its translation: CSYRADTGELFF.

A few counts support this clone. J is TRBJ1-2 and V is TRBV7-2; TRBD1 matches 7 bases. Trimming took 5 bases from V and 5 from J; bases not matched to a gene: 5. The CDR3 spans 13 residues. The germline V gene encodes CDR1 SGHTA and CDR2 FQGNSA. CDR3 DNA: TGTGCCAGCAGCATTCGGACAGGTTATGGCTACACCTTC. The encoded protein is CASSIRTGYGYTF.

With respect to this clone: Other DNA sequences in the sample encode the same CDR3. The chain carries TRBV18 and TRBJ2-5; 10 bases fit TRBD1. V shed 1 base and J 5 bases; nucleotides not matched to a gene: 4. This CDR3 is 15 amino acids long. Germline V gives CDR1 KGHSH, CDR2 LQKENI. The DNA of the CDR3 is TGTGCCAGCTCACCACGAGGGGACAGGGGTGAGACCCAGTACTTC. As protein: CASSPRGDRGETQYF.

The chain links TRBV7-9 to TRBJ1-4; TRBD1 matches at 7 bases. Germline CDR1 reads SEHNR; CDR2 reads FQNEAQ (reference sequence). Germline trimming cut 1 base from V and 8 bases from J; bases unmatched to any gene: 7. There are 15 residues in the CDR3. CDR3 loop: CASSLGGGRKEKLFF. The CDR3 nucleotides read TGTGCCAGCAGCTTAGGAGGGGGCCGAAAGGAAAAACTGTTTTTT.

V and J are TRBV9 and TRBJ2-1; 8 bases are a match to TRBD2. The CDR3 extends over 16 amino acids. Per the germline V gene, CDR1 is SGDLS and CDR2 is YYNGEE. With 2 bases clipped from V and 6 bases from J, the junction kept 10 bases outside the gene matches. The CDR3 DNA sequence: TGTGCCAGCAGCGTTGAGGTGCGGGGGGCCGGCAATGAGCAGTTCTTC. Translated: CASSVEVRGAGNEQFF.

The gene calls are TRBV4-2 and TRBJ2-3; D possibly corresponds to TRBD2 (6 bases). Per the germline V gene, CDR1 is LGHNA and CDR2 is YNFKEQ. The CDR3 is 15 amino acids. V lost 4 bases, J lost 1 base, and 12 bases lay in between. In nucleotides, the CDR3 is TGTGCCAGCAGCCGGGGCAGGGAGGGCACAGATACGCAGTATTTT. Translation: CASSRGREGTDTQYF.

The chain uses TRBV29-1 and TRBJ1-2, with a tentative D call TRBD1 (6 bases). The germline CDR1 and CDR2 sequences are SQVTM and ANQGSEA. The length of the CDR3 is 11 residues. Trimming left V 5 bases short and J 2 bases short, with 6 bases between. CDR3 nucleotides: TGCAGCGTTCAGGGGAACTATGGCTACACCTTC. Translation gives CSVQGNYGYTF.

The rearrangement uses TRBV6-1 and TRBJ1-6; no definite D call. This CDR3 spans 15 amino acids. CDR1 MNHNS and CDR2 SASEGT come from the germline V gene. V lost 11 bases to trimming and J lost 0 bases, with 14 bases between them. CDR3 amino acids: CAAKVSRSYNSPLHF. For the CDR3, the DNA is TGTGCCGCCAAGGTCAGTCGCTCCTATAATTCACCCCTCCACTTT.

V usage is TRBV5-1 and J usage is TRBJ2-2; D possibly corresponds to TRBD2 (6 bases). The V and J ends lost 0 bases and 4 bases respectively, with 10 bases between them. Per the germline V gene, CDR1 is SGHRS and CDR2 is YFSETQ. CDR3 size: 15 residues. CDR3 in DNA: TGCGCCAGCAGCTTGGCCGGGGGAACCACCGGGGAGCTGTTTTTT. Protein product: CASSLAGGTTGELFF.

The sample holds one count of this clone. The CDR3 is CASSGDSGYQETQYF. As DNA, the CDR3 is TGTGCCAGCAGTGGGGACAGCGGGTACCAAGAGACCCAGTACTTC. The chain recombines TRBV2 with TRBJ2-5, with D possibly matching TRBD1 (7 bases). V was trimmed by 4 bases and J by 0 bases, leaving 12 bases between them. This CDR3 is 15 amino acids long. The germline gives CDR1 SNHLY, CDR2 FYNNEI.

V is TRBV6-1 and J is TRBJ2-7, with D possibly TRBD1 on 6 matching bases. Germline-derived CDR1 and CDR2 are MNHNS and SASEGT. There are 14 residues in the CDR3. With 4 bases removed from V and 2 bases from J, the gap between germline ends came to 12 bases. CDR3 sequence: CASSVDSPPYEQYF. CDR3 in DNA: TGTGCCAGCAGTGTGGACAGTCCTCCCTACGAGCAGTACTTC.

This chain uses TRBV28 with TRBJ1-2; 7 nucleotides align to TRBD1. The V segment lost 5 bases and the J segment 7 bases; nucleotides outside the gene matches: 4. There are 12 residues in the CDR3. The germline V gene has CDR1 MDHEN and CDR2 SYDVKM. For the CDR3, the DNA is TGTGCCAGCAGTGGACAGGCGGGTGGCTACACCTTC. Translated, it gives CASSGQAGGYTF.

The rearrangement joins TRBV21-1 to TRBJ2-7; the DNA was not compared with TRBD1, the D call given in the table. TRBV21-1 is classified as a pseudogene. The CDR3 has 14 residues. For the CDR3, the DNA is TGTGCCAGCAGCAGCCGGGACAACACCTACGAGCAGTACTTC. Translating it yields CASSSRDNTYEQYF.

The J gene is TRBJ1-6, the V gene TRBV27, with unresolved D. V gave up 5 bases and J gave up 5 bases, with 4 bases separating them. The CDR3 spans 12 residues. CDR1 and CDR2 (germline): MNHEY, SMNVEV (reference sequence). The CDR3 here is CASSKNNSPLHF. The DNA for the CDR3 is TGTGCCAGCAGTAAAAATAATTCACCCCTCCACTTT.

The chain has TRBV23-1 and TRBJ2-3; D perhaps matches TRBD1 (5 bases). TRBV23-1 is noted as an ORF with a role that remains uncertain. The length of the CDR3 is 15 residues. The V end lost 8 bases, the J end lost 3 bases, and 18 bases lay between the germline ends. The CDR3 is CASVNGAARTDTQYF. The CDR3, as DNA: TGCGCCAGCGTTAATGGGGCAGCTCGAACAGATACGCAGTATTTT.

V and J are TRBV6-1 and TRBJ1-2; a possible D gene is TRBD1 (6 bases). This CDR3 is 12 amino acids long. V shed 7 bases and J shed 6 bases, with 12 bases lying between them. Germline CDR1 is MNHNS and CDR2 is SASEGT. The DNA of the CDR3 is TGTGCCAGCACGGGGGCCGTGGATGGCTACACCTTC. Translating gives CASTGAVDGYTF.

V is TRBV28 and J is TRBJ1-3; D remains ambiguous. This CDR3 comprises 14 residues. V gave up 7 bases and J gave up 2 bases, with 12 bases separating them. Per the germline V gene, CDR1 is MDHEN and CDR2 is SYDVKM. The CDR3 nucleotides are TGTGCCAGCAATTCCGGCAGCCCTGGAAACACCATATATTTT. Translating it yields CASNSGSPGNTIYF. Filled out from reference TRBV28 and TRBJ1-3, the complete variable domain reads DVKVTQSSRYLVKRTGEKVFLECVQDMDHENMFWYRQDPGLGLRLIYFSYDVKMKEKGDIPEGYSVSREKKERFSLILESASTNQTSMYLCASNSGSPGNTIYFGEGSWLTVV.

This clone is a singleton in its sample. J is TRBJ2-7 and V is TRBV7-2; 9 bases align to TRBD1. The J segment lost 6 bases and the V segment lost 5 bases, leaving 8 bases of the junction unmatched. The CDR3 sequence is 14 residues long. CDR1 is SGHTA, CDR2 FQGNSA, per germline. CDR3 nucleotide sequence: TGTGCCAGCAGCACGGGACAGGGCCAGGGCGAGCAGTACTTC. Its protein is CASSTGQGQGEQYF.

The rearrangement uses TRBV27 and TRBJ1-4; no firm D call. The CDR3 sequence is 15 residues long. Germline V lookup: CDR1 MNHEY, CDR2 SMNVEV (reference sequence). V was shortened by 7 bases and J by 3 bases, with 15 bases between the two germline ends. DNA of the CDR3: TGTGCCAGCACCCAGTTAGGCCCATCTAATGAAAAACTGTTTTTT. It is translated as CASTQLGPSNEKLFF.

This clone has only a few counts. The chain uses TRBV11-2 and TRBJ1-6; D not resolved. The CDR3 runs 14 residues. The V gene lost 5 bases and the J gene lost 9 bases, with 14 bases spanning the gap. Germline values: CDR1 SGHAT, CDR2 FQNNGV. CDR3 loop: CASSARQEASPLHF. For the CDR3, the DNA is TGTGCCAGCAGCGCGCGGCAGGAGGCTTCACCCCTCCACTTT.

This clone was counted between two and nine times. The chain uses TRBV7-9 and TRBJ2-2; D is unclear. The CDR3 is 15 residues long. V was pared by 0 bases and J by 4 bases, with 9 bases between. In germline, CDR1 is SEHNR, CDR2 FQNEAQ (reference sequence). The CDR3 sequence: CASSLAGFSTGELFF. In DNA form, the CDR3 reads TGTGCCAGCAGCTTAGCTGGGTTTTCCACCGGGGAGCTGTTTTTT.

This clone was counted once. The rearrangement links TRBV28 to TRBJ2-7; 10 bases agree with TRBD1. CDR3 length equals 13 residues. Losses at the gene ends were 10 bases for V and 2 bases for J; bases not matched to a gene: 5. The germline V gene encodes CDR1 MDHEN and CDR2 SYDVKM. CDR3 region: CAIPGQGTYEQYF. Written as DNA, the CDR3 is TGTGCCATCCCGGGACAGGGGACCTACGAGCAGTACTTC.

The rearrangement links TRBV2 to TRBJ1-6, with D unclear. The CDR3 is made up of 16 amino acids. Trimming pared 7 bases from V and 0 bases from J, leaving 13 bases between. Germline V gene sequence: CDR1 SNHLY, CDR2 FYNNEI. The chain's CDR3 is CASTVGRSSYNSPLHF. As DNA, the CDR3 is TGTGCCAGCACGGTTGGGAGGAGCTCCTATAATTCACCCCTCCACTTT.